This T cell receptor (beta chain) was sequenced in a study of early T cells in non-severe SARS-CoV-2 infection. Looking at the study overall: Sequencing of bulk RNA from unsorted whole blood was done, without chain pairing. Study-wide findings and caveats: Matches to VDJdb favored anti-spike CD8 responses and missed private and CD4 specificities.

The CDR3 contains 14 residues. Trimming took off 0 bases at V and 2 bases at J, with 3 bases between the two ends. CDR1 is SGHRS, CDR2 YFSETQ, per germline. Separate cDNA molecules each had unique molecular identifiers attached to them. TCRdb re-called the 5' RACE reads with MiXCR, one entry per CDR3 protein. The table includes about 76,000 distinct CDR3 sequences, roughly 12% detected once. A word on this clonotype: Its antigen is unidentified.

Sequenced input: whole blood. This TCR came from an adult who was a healthcare worker with PCR-confirmed SARS-CoV-2 infection or an uninfected control (not recorded which). V and J are TRBV5-1 and TRBJ2-6; D not resolved. For the CDR3, the DNA is TGCGCCAGCAGCTTGGGGGCTGGGGCCAACGTCCTGACTTTC. Translating it yields CASSLGAGANVLTF.